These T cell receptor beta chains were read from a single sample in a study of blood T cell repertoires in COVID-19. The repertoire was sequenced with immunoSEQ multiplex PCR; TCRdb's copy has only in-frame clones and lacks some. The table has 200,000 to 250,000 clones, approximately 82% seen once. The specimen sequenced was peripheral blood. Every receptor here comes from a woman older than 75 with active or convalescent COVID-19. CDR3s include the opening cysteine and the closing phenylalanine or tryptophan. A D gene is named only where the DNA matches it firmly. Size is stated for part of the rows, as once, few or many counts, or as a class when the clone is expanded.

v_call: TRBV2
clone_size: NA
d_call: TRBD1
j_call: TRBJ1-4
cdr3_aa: CASSLQGAATNEKLFF
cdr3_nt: TGTGCCAGCAGTCTACAGGGGGCGGCTACTAATGAAAAACTGTTTTTT

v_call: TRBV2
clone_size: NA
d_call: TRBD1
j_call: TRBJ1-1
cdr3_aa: CASREGQGRTEAFF
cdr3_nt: TGTGCCAGCAGAGAAGGACAGGGAAGGACTGAAGCTTTCTTT

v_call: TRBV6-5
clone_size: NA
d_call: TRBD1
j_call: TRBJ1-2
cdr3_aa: CASSYYGTDYTF
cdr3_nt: TGTGCCAGCAGTTACTACGGGACAGACTACACCTTC

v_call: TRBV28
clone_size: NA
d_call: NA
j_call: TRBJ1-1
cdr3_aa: CASSSVGAMNTEAFF
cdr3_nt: TGTGCCAGCAGTTCCGTTGGGGCCATGAACACTGAAGCTTTCTTT

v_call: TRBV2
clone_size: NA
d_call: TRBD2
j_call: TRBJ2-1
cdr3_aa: CASSEALPAGQQFF
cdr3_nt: TGTGCCAGCAGTGAAGCGCTTCCAGCGGGGCAGCAGTTCTTC

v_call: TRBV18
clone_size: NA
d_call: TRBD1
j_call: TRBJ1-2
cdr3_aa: CASSQAAGRGSNYGYTF
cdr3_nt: TGTGCCAGCTCCCAAGCGGCGGGCAGGGGGTCTAACTATGGCTACACCTTC

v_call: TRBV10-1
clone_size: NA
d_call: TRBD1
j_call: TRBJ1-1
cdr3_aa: CASSIVQGTEAFF
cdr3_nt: TGCGCCAGCAGTATAGTACAGGGGACTGAAGCTTTCTTT

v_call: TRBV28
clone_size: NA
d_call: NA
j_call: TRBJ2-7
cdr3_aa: CASSSEIDEQYF
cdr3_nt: TGTGCCAGCAGTTCGGAGATTGACGAGCAGTACTTC

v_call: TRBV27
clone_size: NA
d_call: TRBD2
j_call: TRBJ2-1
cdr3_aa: CASSPKLGLAGNEQFF
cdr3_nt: TGTGCCAGCAGTCCAAAACTTGGACTAGCGGGGAATGAGCAGTTCTTC

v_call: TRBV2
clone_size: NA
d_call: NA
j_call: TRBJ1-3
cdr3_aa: CASQRGTGSGNTIYF
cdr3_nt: TGTGCCAGCCAAAGGGGCACAGGGTCCGGAAACACCATATATTTT

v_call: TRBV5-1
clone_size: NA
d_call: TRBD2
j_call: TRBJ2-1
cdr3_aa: CASRSTAGGNNEQFF
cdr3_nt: TGCGCCAGCAGGTCAACAGCGGGAGGGAACAATGAGCAGTTCTTC

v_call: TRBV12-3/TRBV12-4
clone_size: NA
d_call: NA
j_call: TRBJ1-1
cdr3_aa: CASTGGANTEAFF
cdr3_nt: TGTGCCAGCACTGGGGGCGCCAACACTGAAGCTTTCTTT

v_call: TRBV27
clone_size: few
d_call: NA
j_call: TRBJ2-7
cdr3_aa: CASSLSAGMSYEQYF
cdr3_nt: TGTGCCAGCAGTTTATCAGCAGGGATGTCCTACGAGCAGTACTTC

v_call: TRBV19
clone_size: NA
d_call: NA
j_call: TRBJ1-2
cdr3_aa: CASSKQPGLGHYGYTF
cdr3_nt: TGTGCCAGTAGTAAGCAGCCCGGGTTGGGGCACTATGGCTACACCTTC

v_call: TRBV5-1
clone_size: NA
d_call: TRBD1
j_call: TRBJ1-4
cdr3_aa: CASSSGTGVVNEKLFF
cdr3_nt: TGCGCCAGCAGCTCCGGGACAGGGGTCGTTAATGAAAAACTGTTTTTT

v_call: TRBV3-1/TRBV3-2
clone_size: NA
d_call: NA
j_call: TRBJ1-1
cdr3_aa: CASSQGDSNTEAFF
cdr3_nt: TGTGCCAGCAGCCAAGGGGACTCGAACACTGAAGCTTTCTTT

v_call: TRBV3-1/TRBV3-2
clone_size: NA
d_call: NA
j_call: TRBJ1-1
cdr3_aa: CASSQGGGIPAFF
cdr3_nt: TGTGCCAGCAGCCAAGGGGGGGGGATTCCGGCTTTCTTT

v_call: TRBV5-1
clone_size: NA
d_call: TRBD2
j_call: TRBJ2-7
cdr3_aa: CASSLSGGAHEQYF
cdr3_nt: TGCGCCAGCAGCTTGAGCGGGGGGGCCCACGAGCAGTACTTC

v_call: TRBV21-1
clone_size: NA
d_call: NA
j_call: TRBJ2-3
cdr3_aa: CASSKSAGVATDTQYF
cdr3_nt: TGTGCCAGCAGCAAATCAGCGGGAGTAGCCACAGATACGCAGTATTTT

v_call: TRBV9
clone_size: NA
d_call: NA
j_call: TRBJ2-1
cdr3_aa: CASSPPGGGHEQFF
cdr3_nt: TGTGCCAGCAGCCCCCCCGGGGGTGGGCATGAGCAGTTCTTC

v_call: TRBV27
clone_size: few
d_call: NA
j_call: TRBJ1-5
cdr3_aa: CASSFAGSNQPQHF
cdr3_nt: TGTGCCAGCAGTTTTGCCGGTAGCAATCAGCCCCAGCATTTT

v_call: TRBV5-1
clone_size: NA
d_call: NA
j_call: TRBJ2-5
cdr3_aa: CASSPIRGSRGVGQETQYF
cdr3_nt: TGCGCCAGCAGCCCTATCCGGGGGAGCCGGGGAGTAGGGCAAGAGACCCAGTACTTC

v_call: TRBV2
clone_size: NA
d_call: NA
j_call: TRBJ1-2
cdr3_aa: CASSGEGGRYGYTF
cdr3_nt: TGTGCCAGCAGTGGGGAGGGTGGGCGCTATGGCTACACCTTC

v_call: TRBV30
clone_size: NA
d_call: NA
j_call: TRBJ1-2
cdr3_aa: CAWSALNSYNYGYTF
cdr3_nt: TGTGCCTGGAGTGCTCTTAACAGTTACAACTATGGCTACACCTTC

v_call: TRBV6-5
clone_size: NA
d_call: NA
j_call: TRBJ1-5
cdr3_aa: CASRRTGIGQPQHF
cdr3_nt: TGTGCCAGCAGGCGAACAGGGATCGGTCAGCCCCAGCATTTT

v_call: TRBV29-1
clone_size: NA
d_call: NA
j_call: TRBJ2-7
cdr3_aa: CSVAPRSSYEQYF
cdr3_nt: TGCAGCGTTGCTCCAAGGAGCTCCTACGAGCAGTACTTC

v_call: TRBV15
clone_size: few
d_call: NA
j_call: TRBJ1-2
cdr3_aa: CATSSGKDDGANYGYTF
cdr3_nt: TGTGCCACCAGCAGCGGGAAGGACGACGGCGCTAACTATGGCTACACCTTC

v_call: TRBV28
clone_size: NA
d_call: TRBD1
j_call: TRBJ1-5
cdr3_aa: CASLPGTGRNQPQHF
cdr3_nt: TGTGCCAGCTTACCCGGGACAGGACGCAATCAGCCCCAGCATTTT

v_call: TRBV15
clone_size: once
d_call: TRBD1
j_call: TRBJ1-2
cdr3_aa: CATSRDHRGYGYTF
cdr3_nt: TGTGCCACCAGCAGAGATCACAGGGGGTATGGCTACACCTTC

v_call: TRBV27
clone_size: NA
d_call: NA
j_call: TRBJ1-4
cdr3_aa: CASRATVTNEKLFF
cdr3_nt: TGTGCCAGCAGGGCGACAGTAACTAATGAAAAACTGTTTTTT

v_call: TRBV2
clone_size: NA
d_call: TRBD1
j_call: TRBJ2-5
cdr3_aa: CASIRGNGETQYF
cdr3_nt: TGTGCCAGCATCAGGGGGAATGGGGAGACCCAGTACTTC